This T cell receptor beta chain was identified during a study of beta chain features in type 1 diabetes. Germline CDR1 and CDR2: DFQATT and SNEGSKA (reference sequence). The CDR3 totals 11 residues. All of the isolated RNA was reverse transcribed, so expressed TCRB transcripts were sequenced. Method: immunoSEQ multiplex PCR; TCRdb's copy keeps in-frame clones and lacks some. The data hold under 900,000 clones, with about a sixth observed a single time. The sequencing input was naive CD4+ T cells from blood. This sequence was found in a woman aged 18-29 years in good health. The rearrangement joins TRBV20-1 to TRBJ2-7; 7 nucleotides match TRBD1. This chain's CDR3 is CRAGQAYEQYF. Here the CDR3 DNA reads TGCAGGGCCGGACAGGCGTACGAGCAGTACTTC.